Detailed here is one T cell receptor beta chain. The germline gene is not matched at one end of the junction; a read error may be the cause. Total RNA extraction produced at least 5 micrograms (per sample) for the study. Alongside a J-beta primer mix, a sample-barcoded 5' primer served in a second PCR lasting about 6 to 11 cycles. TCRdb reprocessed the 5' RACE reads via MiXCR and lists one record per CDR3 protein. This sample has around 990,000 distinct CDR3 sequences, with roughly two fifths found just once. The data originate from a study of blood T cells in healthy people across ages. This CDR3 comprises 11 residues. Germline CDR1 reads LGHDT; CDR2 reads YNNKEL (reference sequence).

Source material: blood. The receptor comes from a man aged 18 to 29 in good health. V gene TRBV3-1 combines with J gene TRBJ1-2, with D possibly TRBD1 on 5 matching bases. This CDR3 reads CVSTGGDGYTF. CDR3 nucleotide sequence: TGTGTCAGCACAGGAGGGGATGGCTACACCTTC. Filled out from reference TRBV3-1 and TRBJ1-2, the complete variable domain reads DTAVSQTPKYLVTQMGNDKSIKCEQNLGHDTMYWYKQDSKKFLKIMFSYNNKELIINETVPNRFSPKSPDKAHLNLHINSLELGDSAVYFCVSTGGDGYTFGSGTRLTVV.